A single sample is the source of the 6 T cell receptor beta chains below, sequenced in a study of glioma-infiltrating T cells. Amplification of TCR alpha and beta CDR3 regions from RNA used iRepertoire nested multiplex PCR. Via MiXCR, TCRdb re-called the multiplex PCR reads, giving one row per CDR3 protein. The sample lists about 140,000 distinct CDR3 sequences, around 40% occurring once. The sample comprised glioma tissue, nonneoplastic brain tissue, or PBMCs (not recorded which). Source of these receptors: a human donor with low-grade glioma or glioblastoma, undergoing nonglioma brain surgery, or in good health (not recorded which).

The rearrangement uses TRBV20-1 and TRBJ2-1; 8 bases align to TRBD2. This CDR3 is 11 amino acids long. Looked up from germline, CDR1 is DFQATT and CDR2 is SNEGSKA (reference sequence). With 8 bases clipped from V and 7 bases from J, the junction kept 4 bases outside the gene matches. For the CDR3, the DNA is TGCAGTTCTACGGGAGGGAATGAGCAGTTCTTC. Its translation: CSSTGGNEQFF.

This CDR3 is CSARGIQETQYF. The CDR3 region has the DNA TGCAGTGCTAGGGGGATTCAAGAGACCCAGTACTTC. J is TRBJ2-5 and V is TRBV20-1; no definite D call. Germline CDR1 and CDR2: DFQATT and SNEGSKA (reference sequence). The V end was cut by 3 bases, the J end by 2 bases, with 7 bases between. CDR3 length: 12 residues.

The chain has TRBV2 and TRBJ2-1; D remains ambiguous. The CDR3 is made up of 12 amino acids. V was pared by 5 bases and J by 8 bases, with 10 bases between. The germline CDR1 and CDR2 sequences are SNHLY and FYNNEI. CDR3 bases: TGTGCCAGCAGTTCGGACCGAGATGAGCAGTTCTTC. This sequence encodes CASSSDRDEQFF.

This chain joins TRBV7-9 and TRBJ1-6, with D maybe TRBD1 (5 bases). This CDR3 comprises 14 residues. CDR1 SEHNR and CDR2 FQNEAQ come from the germline V gene (reference sequence). Trimming stripped 1 base from V and 5 bases from J, with 6 bases between. The CDR3 protein is CASSLGGHNSPLHF. The CDR3 DNA reads TGTGCCAGCAGCTTAGGGGGCCATAATTCACCCCTCCACTTT.

This clonotype showed up just a few times. The rearrangement joins TRBV6-6 to TRBJ2-5, with 11 bases fitting TRBD2. From germline, CDR1 is MNHNY and CDR2 SVGAGI (reference sequence). The ends lost 0 bases at V and 5 bases at J; junction bases unmatched: 2. The CDR3 is 15 residues long. The CDR3 DNA is TGTGCCAGCAGTTACTCGTCTAGCGGGAGGGAGACCCAGTACTTC. Residues: CASSYSSSGRETQYF.

This clonotype showed up many times. The final CDR3 position lacks the conserved phenylalanine or tryptophan, pointing to a likely read error. It is unclear where the CDR3 begins or ends on the DNA, so no DNA is shown, and the CDR3 is as TCRdb lists it. The chain recombines TRBV14 with TRBJ1-1; the table's D call, TRBD1, has no DNA check behind it. CDR1 is SGHDN and CDR2 is FVKESK in the germline V gene. Ends included, the CDR3 has 11 residues. CDR3 protein: CASSQDGAPQT.